One TCR beta chain is described in this entry. This clonotype was counted a few times. What antigen it recognizes has not been identified. There are no base qualities to consult, and no much larger clone falls within one base. Moderately to severely active disease, a Clinical Activity Score of at least 3, a NOSPECS grade of at least 4, and a duration under 3 months were present in ophthalmopathy patients. Exclusion was applied to patients with uncontrolled infections, other autoimmune diseases, pregnancy or lactation. Clinical symptoms, serum thyroxine and TRAb, thyroid ultrasound, and orbital computed tomography formed the basis for the diagnoses. PBMCs were isolated from about 9.2 ml of fresh peripheral blood by Ficoll-Paque density gradient centrifugation. Total RNA was extracted using Trizol reagent, and RNA quality was assessed on an Agilent 2100 Bioanalyzer. The data derive from a study of T cells in Graves' hyperthyroidism and ophthalmopathy (dated by TCRdb to the late 2010s). Regarding the study in general: Peripheral blood was sampled at the time of initial diagnosis, prior to any treatment. Whether ophthalmopathy could be predicted prospectively was tested in an independent validation cohort made up of 18 to 20 hyperthyroidism patients plus 17 patients who later progressed to ophthalmopathy. After blood sampling, hyperthyroidism patients were treated with methimazole at a starting dose of 30 mg daily, and ophthalmopathy patients were treated with high-dose intravenous methylprednisolone. According to the paper, TCR Vbeta CDR3 sequencing was carried out on approximately 140 peripheral blood samples, which came from 40 to 45 ophthalmopathy, around 74 hyperthyroidism and some 17 progressor patients. For training and testing, the 100 or so patients in the discovery cohort were randomly divided in a 7:3 ratio. To identify distinguishing TCR V-J signatures, a discovery cohort of around 98 patients was used, comprising 43 with Graves' ophthalmopathy and around 57 with stable Graves' hyperthyroidism. In addition, the study compared T-cell repertoires in thyroid tissue and in blood from six Graves' hyperthyroidism patients. Points the paper makes about the study in general: Most expanded thyroid clonotypes (frequency above 0.001) were also detected in blood, suggesting blood repertoires may reflect thyroid immune responses. No statistical method was used to set the sample size in advance, and investigators knew the group allocation. A model built on a 13 V-J signature distinguished ophthalmopathy from stable hyperthyroidism, reaching about 89% sensitivity and 81.08% specificity in cross-validation and 80%/75% in testing. In validation, progression to ophthalmopathy was predicted by the model with roughly 71% sensitivity and 72% to 85% specificity, a median of around 5.9 months before onset.

Amplification of TCR beta CDR3 regions was carried out from RNA transcripts. The TCR CDR3 was subjected to a first round of RT-PCR using the HTBI primer set and the Qiagen OneStep RT-PCR kit. The libraries were constructed in a second round of multiplex PCR and then size-selected and purified. The libraries were sequenced on an Illumina HiSeq2000 using paired-end 100 bp reads. The published analysis was carried out like this. SOAPnuke was used to process the raw data, throwing out any read that contained adapters or uncalled bases, had a mean Phred below 15, or lacked an exact constant-primer or identifier match. High-quality paired reads were merged with COPE v1.2.5, and unique nucleotide sequences were defined as clonotypes. Clonotypes were aligned to IMGT TRBV, TRBD and TRBJ reference segments using MiTCR v1.1. Only V-J combinations with frequency above 0.0001, covering 99% to 99.2% of repertoires, were analysed. A TCS score was defined as the ratio between F50 (clonal expansion) and ExV (chaos), using BLOSUM62-based TCRdist between CDR3 peptides within each V-J. Welch's t-statistics and random forest reduced several hundred V-J features to 10 to 15, which were used in a naive Bayes classifier (R e1071). Through fastp at Q25 and MiXCR, TCRdb rebuilt clones from the public reads, retaining in-frame beta chains. Entries that share a CDR3 protein sequence are merged under the most common genes and DNA. TCRdb's processing, not the authors', yielded these V and J calls. In all, the sample holds around 620,000 distinct CDR3 sequences, and 14% of those were seen once. The ten largest account for about 7% of the sample.

V and J are truncated by 1 base and 0 bases respectively, leaving an intervening sequence of 13 bases. Via the germline V gene (reference sequence), CDR1 is DFQATT and CDR2 SNEGSKA. The CDR3 runs 16 residues from the cysteine to the phenylalanine. The kept DNA is CDR3 alone, 48 bases in frame from the first base. The sequence was obtained from a woman younger than 35 with Graves' ophthalmopathy. The specimen was blood. The receptor chain draws on TRBV20-1 and TRBJ1-3; the D gene cannot be resolved reliably. The DNA sequence follows: TGCAGTGCTAGAGGGGTTACAGCTGGCTCTGGAAACACCATATATTTT. It is translated as CSARGVTAGSGNTIYF.